The sequence of this T cell receptor beta chain was determined in a study of cytomegalovirus exposure and HLA in healthy donors. Study outcomes and limitations: High specificity and sensitivity for cytomegalovirus status were reported for the classifier. It emerged from a later analysis that several of the most significant clusters appeared to be linked to common viral pathogens. Testing in vitro showed a few CMV-associated chains specific for CMV antigens.

As to this clone: Its target is unknown.

The primer mix had 60 Vbeta and 13 Jbeta primers. Only in-frame clones appear in the TCRdb table, and some are missing; sequencing was by immunoSEQ multiplex PCR. The table records about 190,000 clones, around 81% of them present only once. The length of the CDR3 is 15 residues. V lost 0 bases and J 4 bases, leaving 11 bases between the germline ends. Germline CDR1 SGHDT, CDR2 YYEEEE. Samples came from healthy bone marrow donors. The clonotype comes from a man in his late teens or twenties in good health and CMV-seronegative. The chain recombines TRBV5-6 with TRBJ1-3; D gene uncertain. The specimen sequenced was PBMCs. CDR3: CASSLVWGAGNTIYF. The CDR3 nucleotides are TGTGCCAGCAGCTTGGTTTGGGGAGCAGGAAACACCATATATTTT. Looking up the rest from reference TRBV5-6 and TRBJ1-3 gives the full variable domain: DAGVTQSPTHLIKTRGQQVTLRCSPKSGHDTVSWYQQALGQGPQFIFQYYEEEERQRGNFPDRFSGHQFPNYSSELNVNALLLGDSALYLCASSLVWGAGNTIYFGEGSWLTVV.